These 23 T cell receptor beta chains were all obtained from the same sample, sequenced in a study of shared clonotypes between healthy human individuals (dated by TCRdb to 2020 to 2022). The library relied on the immunoSEQ multiplex PCR assay. What TCRdb holds here is the immuneACCESS table cut down to in-frame rearrangements. Part of the clones is not present; checked against another copy, under half of the missing clones reflect an unresolved V gene, and the others are unexplained. In all, the sample holds fewer than 3 million clones, and just under 95% of those were seen once. The ten largest clones capture approximately 0.4% of the sample. The sample taken for sequencing was naive CD4+ T cells from PBMCs. Read against the paper, the sample's cell subset or site label means: CD45RA+ positively selected. The receptors originated from a man aged 18 to 30 in good health. Some clones in this sample may be carry-over from other donors' samples.

V usage is TRBV18 and J usage is TRBJ2-5, with 7 bases fitting TRBD2. The CDR3 is 17 residues long. Germline-derived CDR1 and CDR2 are KGHSH and LQKENI. J was trimmed by 2 bases and V by 6 bases; bases with no gene match: 15. The CDR3 DNA follows: TGTGCCAGCTCCCGGATGGTCGAACTAGCGACTCAAGAGACCCAGTACTTC. This sequence encodes CASSRMVELATQETQYF.

The chain uses TRBV6-6 and TRBJ1-1; no clear D gene. The CDR3 runs 12 residues. Germline values: CDR1 MNHNY, CDR2 SVGAGI (reference sequence). Trimming cost V 5 bases and J 0 bases, with 4 bases left between them. The CDR3, as DNA: TGTGCCAGCAGTGGATTGAACACTGAAGCTTTCTTT. Residues: CASSGLNTEAFF.

The chain recombines TRBV7-8 with TRBJ1-3; no reliable D call. V was clipped by 5 bases and J by 0 bases, with 14 bases between them. CDR3 length: 16 residues. Per germline, CDR1 SGHVS and CDR2 FQNEAQ. The CDR3 DNA is TGTGCCAGCAGCCCACCAACGAGGTACTCTGGAAACACCATATATTTT. This translates into CASSPPTRYSGNTIYF.

The V and J genes are TRBV5-1 and TRBJ2-5, with a weak D call TRBD2 (6 bases). The CDR3 has 15 amino acids. Per the germline V gene, CDR1 is SGHRS and CDR2 is YFSETQ. The V end was cut by 4 bases, the J end by 1 base, with 14 bases between. This CDR3 reads CASSQEDYLQETQYF. The CDR3 region has the DNA TGCGCCAGCAGCCAGGAGGACTATCTCCAAGAGACCCAGTACTTC.

This clone was seen a single time. The chain has TRBV6-5 and TRBJ2-7; 9 nucleotides agree with TRBD2. Germline V lookup: CDR1 MNHEY, CDR2 SVGAGI. Germline trimming cut 0 bases from V and 0 bases from J; bases unmatched to any gene: 3. The CDR3 has 16 amino acids. The CDR3 region is CASSYSASGVSYEQYF. The CDR3, as DNA: TGTGCCAGCAGTTACTCGGCTAGCGGGGTCTCCTACGAGCAGTACTTC.

In its sample, this clone was seen a few times. The V call is TRBV30, the J call TRBJ1-1; D is undetermined. Germline V lookup: CDR1 GTSNPN, CDR2 SVGIG (reference sequence). Trimming took 2 bases from V and 0 from J, leaving 10 bases between them. The CDR3 length is 14 residues. The CDR3 here is CAWSLGLLNTEAFF. In DNA, the CDR3 is TGTGCCTGGAGTTTAGGACTGCTGAACACTGAAGCTTTCTTT.

The DNA of the CDR3 is TGTGCCAGCAGTGAGCCCAGACTTCCGGTCAAAGGGCAGCCCCAGCATTTT. Amino acids: CASSEPRLPVKGQPQHF. The chain combines TRBV6-1 with TRBJ1-5, with D uncertain. The CDR3 spans 17 residues. Germline V lookup: CDR1 MNHNS, CDR2 SASEGT. V lost 3 bases and J 7 bases, leaving 22 bases between the germline ends.

The rearrangement uses TRBV14 and TRBJ2-3, with 11 bases aligning to TRBD2. The germline V gene has CDR1 SGHDN and CDR2 FVKESK. Trimming cost V 4 bases and J 1 base; bases outside gene matches: 4. This CDR3 has 16 amino acids. CDR3 sequence reads: CASSRLAGLGTDTQYF. Here the CDR3 DNA reads TGTGCCAGCAGCCGACTAGCGGGATTGGGCACAGATACGCAGTATTTT.

A few counts support this clone. V is TRBV15 and J is TRBJ2-5; TRBD2 might be the D (6 bases). Germline-derived CDR1 and CDR2 are LNHNV and YYDKDF (reference sequence). The CDR3 spans 13 residues. V lost 0 bases, J lost 5 bases, and 7 bases lay in between. In nucleotides, the CDR3 is TGTGCCACCAGCAGAGAGGCGGGGGAGACCCAGTACTTC. It translates to CATSREAGETQYF.

The gene calls are TRBV7-9 and TRBJ2-1, with 12 bases identical to TRBD2. Germline V gives CDR1 SEHNR, CDR2 FQNEAQ (reference sequence). J was trimmed by 9 bases and V by 2 bases; bases with no gene match: 5. The CDR3 has 15 residues. The CDR3 spells CASSLRLAGASEQFF. CDR3 DNA: TGTGCCAGCAGCTTACGACTAGCGGGAGCCAGTGAGCAGTTCTTC.

This chain links TRBV5-1 with TRBJ2-3, with D hard to call. Germline CDR1 reads SGHRS; CDR2 reads YFSETQ. This CDR3 spans 20 amino acids. The germline V and J ends were trimmed by 0 bases and 1 base, with 24 bases remaining between them. CDR3 residues: CASSLGPKARNWGGTDTQYF. CDR3 in DNA: TGCGCCAGCAGCTTGGGGCCAAAGGCGCGCAACTGGGGTGGCACAGATACGCAGTATTTT.

Details on this clone: Other DNA sequences in the sample encode the same CDR3. This rearrangement joins TRBV28 to TRBJ2-1; tentative D call: TRBD1 (5 bases). Per germline, CDR1 MDHEN and CDR2 SYDVKM. The V and J ends lost 6 bases and 7 bases respectively, with 10 bases between them. There are 12 residues in the CDR3. As DNA, the CDR3 is TGTGCCAGCAGCCTCAGGGTGAATGAGCAGTTCTTC. Translating it yields CASSLRVNEQFF.

Points on this clone: The sample holds other DNA sequences that translate to the same CDR3. V and J are TRBV5-4 and TRBJ2-7; D remains unclear. Looked up from germline, CDR1 is SGHNT and CDR2 is YYREEE (reference sequence). The V end was cut by 1 base, the J end by 0 bases, with 5 bases between. CDR3 length equals 13 residues. The CDR3 loop reads CASSLTSSYEQYF. The CDR3 nucleotides read TGTGCCAGCAGCTTGACAAGCTCCTACGAGCAGTACTTC.

The chain recombines TRBV11-2 with TRBJ2-2, with no clear D. The ends were cut back, 3 bases at V and 3 bases at J, with 8 bases in the middle. The CDR3 is 14 amino acids. Germline V gives CDR1 SGHAT, CDR2 FQNNGV. The CDR3 here is CASSFVPYTGELFF. The CDR3 bases are TGTGCCAGCAGCTTCGTTCCGTACACCGGGGAGCTGTTTTTT.

This chain joins TRBV19 and TRBJ1-3; D remains ambiguous. The ends were cut back, 5 bases at V and 3 bases at J, with 8 bases in the middle. This CDR3 spans 13 amino acids. Germline V gene lookup returns CDR1 LNHDA and CDR2 SQIVND (reference sequence). The CDR3 loop reads CASSSEGGNTIYF. Written as DNA, the CDR3 is TGTGCCAGTAGTTCGGAGGGTGGAAACACCATATATTTT.

The chain uses TRBV5-1 and TRBJ2-7; 7 bases are a match to TRBD2. The germline gives CDR1 SGHRS, CDR2 YFSETQ. This CDR3 contains 15 residues. The junction had 9 bases not matched to a gene; V was cut back by 0 bases and J by 6 bases. CDR3 DNA sequence: TGCGCCAGCAGCTTGGCTCCTAGCGGTACTATCGAGCAGTACTTC. Translated: CASSLAPSGTIEQYF.

This rearrangement joins TRBV30 to TRBJ2-7; D is possibly TRBD2 (8 bases). Looked up from germline, CDR1 is GTSNPN and CDR2 is SVGIG (reference sequence). The CDR3 is 15 residues long. V was clipped by 3 bases and J by 2 bases, with 17 bases between them. In DNA form, the CDR3 reads TGTGCCTGGAGGATACGGGGGGGACAGCCCTACGAGCAGTACTTC. Translation gives CAWRIRGGQPYEQYF.

This chain connects TRBV5-1 to TRBJ2-2; tentatively, D is TRBD1 (6 bases). Between the trimmed V and J ends, which lost 7 bases and 2 bases, there was a span of 9 bases. Germline V gives CDR1 SGHRS, CDR2 YFSETQ. CDR3 length equals 13 residues. The CDR3 DNA sequence: TGCGCCAGCCAGGGGAGTAACACCGGGGAGCTGTTTTTT. This encodes CASQGSNTGELFF.

This clone was seen only once. CDR3 residues: CASSPPGQGAGEQYF. The CDR3 nucleotides read TGTGCCAGCAGTCCGCCGGGACAGGGGGCCGGCGAGCAGTACTTC. The chain combines TRBV28 with TRBJ2-7; 12 bases are a match to TRBD1. Losses at the gene ends were 5 bases for V and 6 bases for J; bases not matched to a gene: 8. Germline CDR1 reads MDHEN; CDR2 reads SYDVKM. The CDR3 sequence is 15 residues long.

V and J are TRBV30 and TRBJ2-3, with no clear D. The V and J ends lost 1 base and 3 bases respectively, with 14 bases between them. Germline assignment: CDR1 GTSNPN and CDR2 SVGIG (reference sequence). The CDR3 spans 15 residues. CDR3 loop: CAWSASRLRTDTQYF. DNA of the CDR3: TGTGCCTGGAGTGCATCGCGACTTCGGACAGATACGCAGTATTTT. The full variable domain, with the rest looked up from reference TRBV30 and TRBJ2-3, is SQTIHQWPATLVQPVGSPLSLECTVEGTSNPNLYWYRQAAGRGLQLLFYSVGIGQISSEVPQNLSASRPQDRQFILSSKKLLLSDSGFYLCAWSASRLRTDTQYFGPGTRLTVL.

This clone was recorded only once. The chain uses TRBV5-1 and TRBJ1-4; a possible D gene is TRBD1 (5 bases). CDR3 length equals 14 residues. V was cut by 4 bases and J by 5 bases, with 12 bases left in between. The germline V gene has CDR1 SGHRS and CDR2 YFSETQ. This CDR3 is CASSGGRLNEKLFF. Written as DNA, the CDR3 is TGCGCCAGCAGCGGGGGACGGCTGAATGAAAAACTGTTTTTT.

The chain carries TRBV5-4 and TRBJ2-1; 11 bases map to TRBD2. The CDR3 is made up of 15 amino acids. Losses at the gene ends were 0 bases for V and 7 bases for J; bases not matched to a gene: 3. CDR1 is SGHNT and CDR2 is YYREEE in the germline V gene (reference sequence). CDR3 loop: CASSLGLAGRNEQFF. CDR3 nucleotides: TGTGCCAGCAGCTTGGGACTAGCGGGAAGGAATGAGCAGTTCTTC.

The V gene is TRBV18, the J gene TRBJ1-1; 9 nucleotides agree with TRBD1. CDR3 length: 13 amino acids. The V and J ends lost 6 bases and 8 bases, in that order; junction bases with no gene match: 7. The germline V gene encodes CDR1 KGHSH and CDR2 LQKENI. The CDR3 DNA is TGTGCCAGCTCTATAGGACAGGGGAAAGAAGCTTTCTTT. Its protein is CASSIGQGKEAFF. The whole variable domain, remainder taken from reference TRBV18 and TRBJ1-1, is NAGVMQNPRHLVRRRGQEARLRCSPMKGHSHVYWYRQLPEEGLKFMVYLQKENIIDESGMPKERFSAEFPKEGPSILRIQQVVRGDSAAYFCASSIGQGKEAFFGQGTRLTVV.